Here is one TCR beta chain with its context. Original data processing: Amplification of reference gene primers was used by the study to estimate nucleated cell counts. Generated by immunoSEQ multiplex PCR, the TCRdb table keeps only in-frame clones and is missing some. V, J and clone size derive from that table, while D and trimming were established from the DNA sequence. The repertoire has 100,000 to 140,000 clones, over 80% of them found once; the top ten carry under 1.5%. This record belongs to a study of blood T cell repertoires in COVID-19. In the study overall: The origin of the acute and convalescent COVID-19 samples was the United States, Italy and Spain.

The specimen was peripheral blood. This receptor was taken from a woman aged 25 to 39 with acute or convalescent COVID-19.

The CDR3 region has the DNA TGTGCCTGGAGGTTGACAGGGGTCTACGAGCAGTACTTC. Its translation: CAWRLTGVYEQYF. V is TRBV30 and J is TRBJ2-7; 8 positions agree with TRBD1. Trimming removed 3 bases from V and 3 bases from J; junction bases left unmatched: 4. Germline CDR1 and CDR2: GTSNPN and SVGIG (reference sequence). This CDR3 is 13 amino acids long.